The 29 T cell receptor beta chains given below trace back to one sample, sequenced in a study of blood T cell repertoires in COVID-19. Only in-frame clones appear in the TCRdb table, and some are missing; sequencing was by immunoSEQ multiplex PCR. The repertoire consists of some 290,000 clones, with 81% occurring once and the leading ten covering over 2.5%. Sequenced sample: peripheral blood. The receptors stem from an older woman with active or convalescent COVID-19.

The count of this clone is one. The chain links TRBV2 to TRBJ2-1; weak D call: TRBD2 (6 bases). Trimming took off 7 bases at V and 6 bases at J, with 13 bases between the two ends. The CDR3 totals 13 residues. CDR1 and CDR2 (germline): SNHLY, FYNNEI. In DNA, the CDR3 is TGTGCCAGCACTGGCGTAGCGGTCAATGAGCAGTTCTTC. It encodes CASTGVAVNEQFF. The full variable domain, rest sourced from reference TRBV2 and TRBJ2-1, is EPEVTQTPSHQVTQMGQEVILRCVPISNHLYFYWYRQILGQKVEFLVSFYNNEISEKSEIFDDQFSVERPDGSNFTLKIRSTKLEDSAMYFCASTGVAVNEQFFGPGTRLTVL.

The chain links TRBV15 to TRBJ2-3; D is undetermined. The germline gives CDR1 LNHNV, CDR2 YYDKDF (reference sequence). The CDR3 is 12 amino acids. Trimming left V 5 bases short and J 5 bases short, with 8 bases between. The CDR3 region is CATSGPQDTQYF. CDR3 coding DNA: TGTGCCACCAGCGGCCCACAAGATACGCAGTATTTT.

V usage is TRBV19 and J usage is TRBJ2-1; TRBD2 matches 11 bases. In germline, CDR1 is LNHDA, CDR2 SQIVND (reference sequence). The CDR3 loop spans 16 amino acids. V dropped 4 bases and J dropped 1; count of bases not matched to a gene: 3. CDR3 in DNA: TGTGCCAGTAGTAGACTAGCGGGGTTATCCTACAATGAGCAGTTCTTC. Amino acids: CASSRLAGLSYNEQFF. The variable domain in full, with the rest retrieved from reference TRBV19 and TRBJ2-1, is DGGITQSPKYLFRKEGQNVTLSCEQNLNHDAMYWYRQDPGQGLRLIYYSQIVNDFQKGDIAEGYSVSREKKESFPLTVTSAQKNPTAFYLCASSRLAGLSYNEQFFGPGTRLTVL.

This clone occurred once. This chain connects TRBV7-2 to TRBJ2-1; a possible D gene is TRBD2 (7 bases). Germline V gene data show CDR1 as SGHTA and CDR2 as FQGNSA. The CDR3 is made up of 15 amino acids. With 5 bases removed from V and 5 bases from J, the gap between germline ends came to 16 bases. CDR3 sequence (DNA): TGTGCCAGCAGCCTGGGGGGGCGGTCGAACAATGAGCAGTTCTTC. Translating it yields CASSLGGRSNNEQFF.

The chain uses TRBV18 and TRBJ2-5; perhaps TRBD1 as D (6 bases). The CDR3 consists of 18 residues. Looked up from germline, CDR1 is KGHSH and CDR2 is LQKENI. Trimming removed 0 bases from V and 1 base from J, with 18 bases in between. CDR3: CASSPPTGGGLVQETQYF. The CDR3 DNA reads TGTGCCAGCTCACCACCGACAGGCGGCGGCTTAGTCCAAGAGACCCAGTACTTC.

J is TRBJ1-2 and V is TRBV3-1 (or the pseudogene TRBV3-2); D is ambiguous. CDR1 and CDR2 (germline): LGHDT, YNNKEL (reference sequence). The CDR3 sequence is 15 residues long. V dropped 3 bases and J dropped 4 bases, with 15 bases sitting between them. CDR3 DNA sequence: TGTGCCAGCAGCCACGACCTCGAGGAGGCCTATGGCTACACCTTC. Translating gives CASSHDLEEAYGYTF.

CDR3 sequence (DNA): TGCAGCGCGGTAGTAGGAGATGAAAAACTGTTTTTT. It yields the protein CSAVVGDEKLFF. The chain is built from TRBV29-1 and TRBJ1-4, with D uncertain. CDR3 length: 12 residues. Germline V gene lookup returns CDR1 SQVTM and CDR2 ANQGSEA. The ends were cut back, 7 bases at V and 6 bases at J, with 12 bases in the middle.

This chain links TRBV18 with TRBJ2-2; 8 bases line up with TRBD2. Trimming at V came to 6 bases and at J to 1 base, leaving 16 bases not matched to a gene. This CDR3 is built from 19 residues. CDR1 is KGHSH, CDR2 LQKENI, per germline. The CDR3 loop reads CASSPGPLSGEMNTGELFF. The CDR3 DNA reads TGTGCCAGCTCGCCAGGCCCCCTTAGCGGGGAGATGAACACCGGGGAGCTGTTTTTT. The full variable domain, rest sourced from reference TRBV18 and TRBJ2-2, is NAGVMQNPRHLVRRRGQEARLRCSPMKGHSHVYWYRQLPEEGLKFMVYLQKENIIDESGMPKERFSAEFPKEGPSILRIQQVVRGDSAAYFCASSPGPLSGEMNTGELFFGEGSRLTVL.

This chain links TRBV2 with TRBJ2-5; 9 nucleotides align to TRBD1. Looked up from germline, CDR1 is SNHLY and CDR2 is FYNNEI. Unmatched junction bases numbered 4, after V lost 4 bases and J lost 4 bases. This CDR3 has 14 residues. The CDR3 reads CASSGTGVGETQYF. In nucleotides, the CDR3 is TGTGCCAGCAGTGGGACAGGGGTGGGAGAGACCCAGTACTTC.

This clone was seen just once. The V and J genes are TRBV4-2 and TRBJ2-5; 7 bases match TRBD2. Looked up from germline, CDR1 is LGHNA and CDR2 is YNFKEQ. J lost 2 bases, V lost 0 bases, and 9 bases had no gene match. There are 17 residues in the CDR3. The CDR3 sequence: CASSQDVFLAEQETQYF. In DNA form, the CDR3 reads TGTGCCAGCAGCCAAGATGTCTTTCTAGCGGAACAAGAGACCCAGTACTTC.

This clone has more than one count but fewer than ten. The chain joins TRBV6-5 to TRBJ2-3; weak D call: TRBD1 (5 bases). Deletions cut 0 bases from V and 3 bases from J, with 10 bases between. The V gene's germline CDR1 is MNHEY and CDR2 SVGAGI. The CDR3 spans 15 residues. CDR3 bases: TGTGCCAGCAGTTACTCGAAGGGGCGAACAGATACGCAGTATTTT. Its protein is CASSYSKGRTDTQYF.

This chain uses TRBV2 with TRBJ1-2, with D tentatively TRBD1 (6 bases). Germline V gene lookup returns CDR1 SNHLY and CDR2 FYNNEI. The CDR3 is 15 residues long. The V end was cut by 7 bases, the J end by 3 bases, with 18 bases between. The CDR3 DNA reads TGTGCCAGCAAGAGGTCAGGGGAACCCTACTATGGCTACACCTTC. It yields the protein CASKRSGEPYYGYTF. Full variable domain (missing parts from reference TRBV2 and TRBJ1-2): EPEVTQTPSHQVTQMGQEVILRCVPISNHLYFYWYRQILGQKVEFLVSFYNNEISEKSEIFDDQFSVERPDGSNFTLKIRSTKLEDSAMYFCASKRSGEPYYGYTFGSGTRLTVV.

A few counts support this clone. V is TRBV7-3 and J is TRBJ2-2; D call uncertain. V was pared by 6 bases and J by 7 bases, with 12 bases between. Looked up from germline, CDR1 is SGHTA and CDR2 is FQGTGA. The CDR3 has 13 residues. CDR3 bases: TGTGCCAGCAGTCTGCACAGTATCGGGGAGCTGTTTTTT. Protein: CASSLHSIGELFF. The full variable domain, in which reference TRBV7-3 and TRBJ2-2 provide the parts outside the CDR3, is GAGVSQTPSNKVTEKGKYVELRCDPISGHTALYWYRQSLGQGPEFLIYFQGTGAADDSGLPNDRFFAVRPEGSVSTLKIQRTERGDSAVYLCASSLHSIGELFFGEGSRLTVL.

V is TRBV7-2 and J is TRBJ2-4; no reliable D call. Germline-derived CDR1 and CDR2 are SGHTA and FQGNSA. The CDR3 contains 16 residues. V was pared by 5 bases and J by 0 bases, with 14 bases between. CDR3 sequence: CASSPTRTLAKNIQYF. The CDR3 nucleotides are TGTGCCAGCAGCCCGACACGAACACTAGCCAAAAACATTCAGTACTTC.

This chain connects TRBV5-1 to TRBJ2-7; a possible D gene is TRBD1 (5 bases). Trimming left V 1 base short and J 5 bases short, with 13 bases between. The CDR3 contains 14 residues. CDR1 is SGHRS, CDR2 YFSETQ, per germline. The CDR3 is CASSLWQGGDEQYF. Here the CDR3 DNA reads TGCGCCAGCAGCTTGTGGCAGGGCGGCGACGAGCAGTACTTC.

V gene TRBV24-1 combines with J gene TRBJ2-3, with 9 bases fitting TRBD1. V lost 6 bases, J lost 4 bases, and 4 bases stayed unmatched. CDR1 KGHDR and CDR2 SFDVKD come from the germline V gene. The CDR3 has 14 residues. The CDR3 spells CATSSGQGPDTQYF. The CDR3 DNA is TGTGCCACCAGTTCGGGACAGGGCCCAGATACGCAGTATTTT.

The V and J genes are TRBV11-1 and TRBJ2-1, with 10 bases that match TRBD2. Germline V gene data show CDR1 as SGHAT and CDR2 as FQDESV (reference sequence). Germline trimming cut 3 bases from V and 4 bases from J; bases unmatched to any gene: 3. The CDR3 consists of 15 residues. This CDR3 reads CASSLGLASYNEQFF. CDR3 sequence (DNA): TGTGCCAGCAGCTTGGGACTAGCGTCTTACAATGAGCAGTTCTTC. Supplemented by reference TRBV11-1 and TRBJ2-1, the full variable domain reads EAEVAQSPRYKITEKSQAVAFWCDPISGHATLYWYRQILGQGPELLVQFQDESVVDDSQLPKDRFSAERLKGVDSTLKIQPAELGDSAMYLCASSLGLASYNEQFFGPGTRLTVL.

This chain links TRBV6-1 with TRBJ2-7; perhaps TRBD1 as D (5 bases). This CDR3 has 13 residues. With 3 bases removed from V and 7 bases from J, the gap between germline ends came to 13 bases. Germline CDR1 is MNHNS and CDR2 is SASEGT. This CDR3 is CASSDRGQTEQYF. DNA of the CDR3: TGTGCCAGCAGTGATAGGGGCCAGACGGAGCAGTACTTC.

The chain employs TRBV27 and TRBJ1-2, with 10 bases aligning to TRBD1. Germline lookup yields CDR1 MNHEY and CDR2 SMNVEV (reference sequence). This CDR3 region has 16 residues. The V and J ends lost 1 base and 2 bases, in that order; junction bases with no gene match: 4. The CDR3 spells CASSLWSDRGNYGYTF. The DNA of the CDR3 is TGTGCCAGCAGTTTATGGTCGGACAGGGGGAACTATGGCTACACCTTC.

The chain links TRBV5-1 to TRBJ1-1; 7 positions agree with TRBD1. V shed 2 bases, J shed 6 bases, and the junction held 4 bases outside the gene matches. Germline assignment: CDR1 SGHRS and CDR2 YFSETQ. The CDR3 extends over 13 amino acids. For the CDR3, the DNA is TGCGCCAGCAGCTTCACTACAGGGGCTGAAGCTTTCTTT. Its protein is CASSFTTGAEAFF.

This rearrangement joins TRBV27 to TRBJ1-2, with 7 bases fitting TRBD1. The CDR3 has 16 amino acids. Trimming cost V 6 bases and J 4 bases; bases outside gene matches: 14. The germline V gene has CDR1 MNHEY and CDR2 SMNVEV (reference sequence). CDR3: CASRPGDSRWVYGYTF. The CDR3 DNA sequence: TGTGCCAGCAGACCCGGGGACAGTCGGTGGGTCTATGGCTACACCTTC.

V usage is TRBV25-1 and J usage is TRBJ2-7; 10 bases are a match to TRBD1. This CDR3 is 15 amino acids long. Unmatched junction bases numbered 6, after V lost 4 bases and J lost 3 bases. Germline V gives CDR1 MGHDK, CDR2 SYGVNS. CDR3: CASSGWTGGDYEQYF. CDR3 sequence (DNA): TGTGCCAGCAGTGGCTGGACAGGGGGAGACTACGAGCAGTACTTC.

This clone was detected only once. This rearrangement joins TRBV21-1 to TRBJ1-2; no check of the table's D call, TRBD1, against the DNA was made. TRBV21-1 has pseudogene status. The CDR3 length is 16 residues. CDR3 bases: TGTGCCAGCAGCGGCCACAGGGGCCGGGCTAACTATGGCTACACCTTC. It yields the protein CASSGHRGRANYGYTF.

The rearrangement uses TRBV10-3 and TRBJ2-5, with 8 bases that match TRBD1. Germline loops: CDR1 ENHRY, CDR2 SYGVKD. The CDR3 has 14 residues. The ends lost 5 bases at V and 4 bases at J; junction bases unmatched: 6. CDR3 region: CAISPDRVGETQYF. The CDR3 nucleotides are TGTGCCATCAGTCCGGACAGGGTAGGAGAGACCCAGTACTTC.

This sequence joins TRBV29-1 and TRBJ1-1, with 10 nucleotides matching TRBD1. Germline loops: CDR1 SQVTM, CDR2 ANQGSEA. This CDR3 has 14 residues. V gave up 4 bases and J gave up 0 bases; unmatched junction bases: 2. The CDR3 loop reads CSVGTGGMNTEAFF. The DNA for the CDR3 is TGCAGCGTTGGGACAGGGGGTATGAACACTGAAGCTTTCTTT.

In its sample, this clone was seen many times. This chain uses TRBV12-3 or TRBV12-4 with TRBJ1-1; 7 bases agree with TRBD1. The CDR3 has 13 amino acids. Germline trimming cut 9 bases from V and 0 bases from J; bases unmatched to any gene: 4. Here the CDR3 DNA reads TGTGCCAGTCAGGACAGGATGAACACTGAAGCTTTCTTT. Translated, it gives CASQDRMNTEAFF.

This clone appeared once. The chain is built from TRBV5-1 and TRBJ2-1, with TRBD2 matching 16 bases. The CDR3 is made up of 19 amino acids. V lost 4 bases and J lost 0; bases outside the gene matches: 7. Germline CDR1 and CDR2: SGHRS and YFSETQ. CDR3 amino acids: CASSTAGTSGGGSYNEQFF. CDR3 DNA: TGCGCCAGCAGCACCGCCGGGACTAGCGGGGGGGGCTCCTACAATGAGCAGTTCTTC. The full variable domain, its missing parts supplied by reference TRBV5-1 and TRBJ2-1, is KAGVTQTPRYLIKTRGQQVTLSCSPISGHRSVSWYQQTPGQGLQFLFEYFSETQRNKGNFPGRFSGRQFSNSRSEMNVSTLELGDSALYLCASSTAGTSGGGSYNEQFFGPGTRLTVL.

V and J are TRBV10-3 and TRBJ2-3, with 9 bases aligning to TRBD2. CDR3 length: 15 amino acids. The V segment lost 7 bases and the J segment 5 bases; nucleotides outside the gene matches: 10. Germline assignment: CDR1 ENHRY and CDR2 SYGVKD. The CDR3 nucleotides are TGTGCCATCATGCCGCGGGGGGGCGTTAGAGATACGCAGTATTTT. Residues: CAIMPRGGVRDTQYF.

The CDR3 sequence is CASSLTGAKNIQYF. The CDR3 nucleotides read TGTGCCAGCAGCCTAACAGGAGCCAAAAACATTCAGTACTTC. This rearrangement joins TRBV3-1 (or the pseudogene TRBV3-2) to TRBJ2-4, with a tentative D call TRBD1 (5 bases). With 4 bases removed from V and 0 bases from J, the gap between germline ends came to 7 bases. Germline values: CDR1 LGHDT, CDR2 YNNKEL (reference sequence). CDR3 length: 14 amino acids.